The clone carrying this TCR beta chain was detected a few times. Its antigen remains unknown. The data are from a study of cytomegalovirus exposure and HLA in healthy donors. Study outcomes and limitations: Based on reports, TCR beta sequences accurately predicted HLA-A and HLA-B alleles for most subjects. Indistinguishable V segments such as TRBV6-2 and TRBV6-3 were excluded.

Trimming left V 6 bases short and J 0 bases short, with 14 bases between. The CDR3 totals 14 residues. Germline V gene lookup returns CDR1 SQVTM and CDR2 ANQGSEA. 13 Jbeta primers and 60 Vbeta primers were used for the PCR. Data came from immunoSEQ multiplex PCR; TCRdb stores just in-frame clones and leaves some out. The sample has about 210,000 clones, about 83% seen once. The sequence was obtained from a woman between 45 and 65 years old in good health and CMV-seropositive. Material for sequencing was PBMCs. The rearrangement joins TRBV29-1 to TRBJ1-2; D is unclear. The CDR3 loop is CSVVPGNTNYGYTF. The CDR3 DNA follows: TGCAGCGTGGTACCCGGGAACACTAACTATGGCTACACCTTC.